The 27 T cell receptor beta chains presented below share a single source sample, sequenced in a study of T cell responses to AZD1222 COVID-19 vaccine. Data came from immunoSEQ multiplex PCR; TCRdb stores just in-frame clones and leaves some out. The sample consists of more than 150,000 clones, 80% to 95% of them appearing once. Sequenced here: peripheral blood, sampled on day 0 of AZD1222 vaccination. Every receptor here comes from an adult in good health.

The chain joins TRBV28 to TRBJ2-2; possibly TRBD1 for D (5 bases). Germline CDR1 and CDR2: MDHEN and SYDVKM. This CDR3 is built from 18 residues. V was shortened by 7 bases and J by 0 bases, with 21 bases between the two germline ends. The CDR3 protein is CASKFRAITGPNTGELFF. The CDR3 DNA reads as TGTGCCAGCAAATTCAGGGCTATAACCGGACCGAACACCGGGGAGCTGTTTTTT.

As to this clone: Compared with germline, one end of the junction differs, possibly owing to a read error. The V and J genes are TRBV7-2 and TRBJ1-1; 7 nucleotides line up with TRBD1. Germline-derived CDR1 and CDR2 are SGHTA and FQGNSA. The CDR3 loop spans 16 amino acids. Here the CDR3 DNA reads TGTGCCAGCAGCTTAGTAGCGGCAGGGGGGAACCCTGAAGCTTTCTTT. This codes for CASSLVAAGGNPEAFF.

Comments on this clone: Other DNA sequences in the same sample also yield this CDR3. The gene calls are TRBV6-2 or TRBV6-3 and TRBJ1-2; no clear D gene. Germline V CDR1 and CDR2: MNHEY, SVGEGT. Trimming removed 0 bases from V and 5 bases from J, with 4 bases in between. The CDR3 is made up of 12 amino acids. The CDR3 loop reads CASSYSGYGYTF. CDR3 nucleotide sequence: TGTGCCAGCAGTTACTCAGGGTATGGCTACACCTTC.

V and J are TRBV5-4 and TRBJ2-1, with 13 bases that match TRBD2. CDR1 is SGHNT and CDR2 is YYREEE in the germline V gene (reference sequence). The CDR3 is 15 amino acids. Losses at the gene ends were 4 bases for V and 9 bases for J; bases not matched to a gene: 7. CDR3 sequence reads: CASSPGLAGRGEQFF. CDR3 sequence (DNA): TGTGCCAGCAGCCCGGGACTAGCGGGGAGGGGTGAGCAGTTCTTC.

This chain links TRBV6-6 with TRBJ1-5; a weak D match, TRBD1 (5 bases). This CDR3 has 13 amino acids. Trimming left V 7 bases short and J 6 bases short, with 13 bases between. CDR1 is MNHNY, CDR2 SVGAGI, per germline (reference sequence). As DNA, the CDR3 is TGTGCCAGCACCTTTGGGGACGGTCAGCCCCAGCATTTT. It encodes CASTFGDGQPQHF.

The chain employs TRBV24-1 and TRBJ2-1; 10 bases are shared with TRBD2. After removal of 1 base from V and 7 bases from J, the junction contained 9 bases not matched to a gene. The CDR3 totals 17 residues. From germline, CDR1 is KGHDR and CDR2 SFDVKD. The CDR3 bases are TGTGCCACCAGTGATTTAGGCCTAGCGGGGGCGGGGAATGAGCAGTTCTTC. Translated, it gives CATSDLGLAGAGNEQFF.

The rearrangement links TRBV10-3 to TRBJ2-7; D not resolved. In germline, CDR1 is ENHRY, CDR2 SYGVKD. This CDR3 is built from 15 residues. Trimming pared 4 bases from V and 0 bases from J, leaving 13 bases between. CDR3 amino acids: CAISGKDGSSYEQYF. The DNA of the CDR3 is TGTGCCATCAGTGGCAAGGACGGGTCCTCCTACGAGCAGTACTTC.

The rearrangement links TRBV9 to TRBJ1-6; D gene ambiguous. With 2 bases removed from V and 10 bases from J, the gap between germline ends came to 10 bases. This CDR3 has 13 residues. Germline V gene lookup returns CDR1 SGDLS and CDR2 YYNGEE. The DNA for the CDR3 is TGTGCCAGCAGCGTTTCGGGGTACTCACCCCTCCACTTT. As protein: CASSVSGYSPLHF.

This rearrangement joins TRBV5-1 to TRBJ2-2, with D possibly matching TRBD1 (6 bases). In germline, CDR1 is SGHRS, CDR2 YFSETQ. The germline V and J ends were trimmed by 6 bases and 4 bases, with 16 bases remaining between them. This CDR3 has 15 residues. CDR3 residues: CASNPNGRGTGELFF. DNA for the CDR3: TGCGCCAGCAACCCGAACGGCAGGGGCACCGGGGAGCTGTTTTTT.

This clone was counted once. The chain uses TRBV19 and TRBJ1-2; no clear D gene. V lost 6 bases and J lost 7, with 12 bases in between. This CDR3 is 12 amino acids long. Germline-derived CDR1 and CDR2 are LNHDA and SQIVND (reference sequence). The CDR3 DNA reads TGTGCCAGTAGAATACCAGGAAGTGGCTACACCTTC. As protein: CASRIPGSGYTF.

The chain carries TRBV11-2 and TRBJ1-2, with TRBD1 as a possible D gene (5 bases). The CDR3 totals 18 residues. From germline, CDR1 is SGHAT and CDR2 FQNNGV. Between the trimmed V and J ends, which lost 5 bases and 3 bases, there was a span of 25 bases. CDR3 region: CASSRIGSGGRAHYGYTF. For the CDR3, the DNA is TGTGCCAGCAGCCGCATAGGGTCGGGTGGCAGGGCACACTATGGCTACACCTTC.

This clone was recorded only once. The V call is TRBV7-2, the J call TRBJ2-5, with TRBD2 as a possible D gene (5 bases). CDR1 and CDR2 from the germline V gene are SGHTA and FQGNSA. Trimming took off 1 base at V and 2 bases at J, with 11 bases between the two ends. The CDR3 runs to 15 residues. CDR3 protein: CASSLVPRGQETQYF. The CDR3 nucleotides read TGTGCCAGCAGCTTAGTCCCCCGGGGACAAGAGACCCAGTACTTC.

The rearrangement joins TRBV6-6 to TRBJ2-2, with 8 bases that match TRBD1. The germline gives CDR1 MNHNY, CDR2 SVGAGI (reference sequence). V dropped 2 bases and J dropped 6; count of bases not matched to a gene: 5. This CDR3 comprises 15 residues. CDR3 in DNA: TGTGCCAGCAGTTACCCGGACAGGGCCCCCGGGGAGCTGTTTTTT. It codes for CASSYPDRAPGELFF.

V is TRBV28 and J is TRBJ2-6; 7 bases line up with TRBD1. Germline V CDR1 and CDR2: MDHEN, SYDVKM. V lost 5 bases and J lost 0; bases outside the gene matches: 1. There are 15 residues in the CDR3. This chain's CDR3 is CASSRDSSGANVLTF. The CDR3 bases are TGTGCCAGCAGTCGGGACAGCTCTGGGGCCAACGTCCTGACTTTC.

The chain couples TRBV9 to TRBJ2-2; D is possibly TRBD1 or TRBD2 (5 bases each). With 4 bases removed from V and 1 base from J, the gap between germline ends came to 14 bases. The CDR3 is made up of 16 amino acids. Germline V gene lookup returns CDR1 SGDLS and CDR2 YYNGEE. The CDR3 DNA is TGTGCCAGCAGCTTCTCCGGGACGATGAACACCGGGGAGCTGTTTTTT. Amino acids: CASSFSGTMNTGELFF.

The chain joins TRBV7-9 to TRBJ1-1, with 7 bases that match TRBD1. This CDR3 is built from 16 residues. Per germline, CDR1 SEHNR and CDR2 FQNEAQ (reference sequence). The ends lost 1 base at V and 4 bases at J; junction bases unmatched: 9. CDR3 nucleotide sequence: TGTGCCAGCAGCTTAGAGGGGGCGTCAAGTTCCACTGAAGCTTTCTTT. It specifies CASSLEGASSSTEAFF.

The chain carries TRBV7-9 and TRBJ2-7; D possibly corresponds to TRBD2 (5 bases). Trimming cost V 5 bases and J 2 bases, with 13 bases left between them. Germline CDR1 SEHNR, CDR2 FQNEAQ (reference sequence). The CDR3 totals 14 residues. CDR3 loop: CASSIGGRTYEQYF. The CDR3 coding sequence is TGTGCCAGCAGCATTGGAGGACGGACCTACGAGCAGTACTTC. Variable domain in full (rest from reference TRBV7-9 and TRBJ2-7): DTGVSQNPRHKITKRGQNVTFRCDPISEHNRLYWYRQTLGQGPEFLTYFQNEAQLEKSRLLSDRFSAERPKGSFSTLEIQRTEQGDSAMYLCASSIGGRTYEQYFGPGTRLTVT.

This chain joins TRBV13 and TRBJ1-2; TRBD1 is a possible D gene (5 bases). The CDR3 extends over 11 amino acids. Germline V gene sequence: CDR1 PRHDT, CDR2 FYEKMQ (reference sequence). Trimming removed 8 bases from V and 6 bases from J, with 10 bases in between. The CDR3 sequence: CASWGGHGYTF. The CDR3, as DNA: TGTGCCAGCTGGGGGGGACATGGCTACACCTTC. Supplemented by reference TRBV13 and TRBJ1-2, the full variable domain reads AAGVIQSPRHLIKEKRETATLKCYPIPRHDTVYWYQQGPGQDPQFLISFYEKMQSDKGSIPDRFSAQQFSDYHSELNMSSLELGDSALYFCASWGGHGYTFGSGTRLTVV.

The J gene is TRBJ2-6, the V gene TRBV6-2 or TRBV6-3, with no clear D. Trimming stripped 5 bases from V and 0 bases from J, with 11 bases between. The CDR3 loop spans 16 amino acids. Germline V CDR1 and CDR2: MNHEY, SVGEGT. Here the CDR3 DNA reads TGTGCCAGCAGTGGGCTACGTTTCTCTGGGGCCAACGTCCTGACTTTC. This encodes CASSGLRFSGANVLTF.

V is TRBV19 and J is TRBJ2-1, with 9 bases identical to TRBD2. Germline lookup yields CDR1 LNHDA and CDR2 SQIVND (reference sequence). The CDR3 has 15 amino acids. The J segment lost 8 bases and the V segment lost 6 bases, leaving 11 bases of the junction unmatched. CDR3: CASSYRRGGFDEQFF. The DNA of the CDR3 is TGTGCCAGTAGCTATAGGCGGGGGGGCTTCGATGAGCAGTTCTTC.

V and J are TRBV7-9 and TRBJ2-3; D might be TRBD2 (6 bases). V lost 5 bases to trimming and J lost 2 bases, with 17 bases between them. This CDR3 spans 16 amino acids. CDR1 is SEHNR, CDR2 FQNEAQ, per germline (reference sequence). CDR3 region: CASSRGTLSPTDTQYF. The CDR3 DNA reads as TGTGCCAGCAGCCGGGGGACTCTCTCTCCCACAGATACGCAGTATTTT.

The chain combines TRBV14 with TRBJ2-5; D gene uncertain. There are 14 residues in the CDR3. Trimming pared 4 bases from V and 2 bases from J, leaving 11 bases between. Per the germline V gene, CDR1 is SGHDN and CDR2 is FVKESK. The CDR3 sequence is CASSLRTRQETQYF. CDR3 nucleotides: TGTGCCAGCAGCCTCCGGACCCGACAAGAGACCCAGTACTTC.

The chain has TRBV5-1 and TRBJ2-2; D might be TRBD1 (6 bases). The CDR3 contains 15 residues. Germline V gene lookup returns CDR1 SGHRS and CDR2 YFSETQ. Trimming cost V 1 base and J 3 bases, with 10 bases left between them. The CDR3 loop reads CASSLLSGDTGELFF. The CDR3 DNA sequence: TGCGCCAGCAGCTTGTTGTCAGGGGACACCGGGGAGCTGTTTTTT.

This chain uses TRBV3-1 (or the pseudogene TRBV3-2) with TRBJ2-5, with 10 bases identical to TRBD2. V shed 6 bases, J shed 2 bases, and the junction held 6 bases outside the gene matches. Germline CDR1 and CDR2: LGHDT and YNNKEL (reference sequence). This CDR3 spans 15 amino acids. The CDR3 protein is CASSPGLAFQETQYF. The CDR3, as DNA: TGTGCCAGCAGTCCGGGACTAGCGTTTCAAGAGACCCAGTACTTC.

This clone was seen only a few times. The sample contains more than one DNA sequence encoding this CDR3. The DNA for the CDR3 is TGTGCCACCAGTGATTTAGCCGCTAACTATGGCTACACCTTC. It encodes CATSDLAANYGYTF. The chain recombines TRBV24-1 with TRBJ1-2; D is undetermined. The V and J ends lost 1 base and 0 bases respectively, with 5 bases between them. Per germline, CDR1 KGHDR and CDR2 SFDVKD. This CDR3 spans 14 amino acids.

The chain recombines TRBV6-4 with TRBJ1-2, with D unclear. Germline V gene sequence: CDR1 MRHNA, CDR2 SNTAGT. Between the trimmed V and J ends, which lost 6 bases and 2 bases, there was a span of 16 bases. The length of the CDR3 is 15 residues. The chain's CDR3 is CASRPGPFSNYGYTF. CDR3 bases: TGTGCCAGCAGACCTGGACCGTTCAGCAACTATGGCTACACCTTC.

This chain joins TRBV6-5 and TRBJ1-4; D is ambiguous. V was clipped by 8 bases and J by 5 bases, with 18 bases between them. Looked up from germline, CDR1 is MNHEY and CDR2 is SVGAGI. The CDR3 has 15 amino acids. The CDR3 loop reads CASSTDRVYNEKLFF. The DNA of the CDR3 is TGTGCCAGCTCTACTGACCGCGTGTACAATGAAAAACTGTTTTTT.